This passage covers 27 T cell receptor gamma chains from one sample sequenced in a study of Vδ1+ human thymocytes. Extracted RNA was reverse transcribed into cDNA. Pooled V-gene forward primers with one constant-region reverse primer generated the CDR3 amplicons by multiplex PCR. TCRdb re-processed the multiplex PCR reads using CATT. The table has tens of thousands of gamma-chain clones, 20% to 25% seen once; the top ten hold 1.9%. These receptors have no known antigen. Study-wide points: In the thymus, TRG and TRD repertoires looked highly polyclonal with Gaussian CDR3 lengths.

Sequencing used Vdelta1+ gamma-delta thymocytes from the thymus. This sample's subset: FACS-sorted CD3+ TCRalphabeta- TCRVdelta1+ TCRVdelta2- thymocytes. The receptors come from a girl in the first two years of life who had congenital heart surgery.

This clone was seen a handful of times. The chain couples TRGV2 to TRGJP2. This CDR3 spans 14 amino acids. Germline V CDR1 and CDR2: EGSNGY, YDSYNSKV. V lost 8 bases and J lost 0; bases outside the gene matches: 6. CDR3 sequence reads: CATSGYSSDWIKTF. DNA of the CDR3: TGTGCCACCTCCGGGTATAGTAGTGATTGGATCAAGACGTTT.

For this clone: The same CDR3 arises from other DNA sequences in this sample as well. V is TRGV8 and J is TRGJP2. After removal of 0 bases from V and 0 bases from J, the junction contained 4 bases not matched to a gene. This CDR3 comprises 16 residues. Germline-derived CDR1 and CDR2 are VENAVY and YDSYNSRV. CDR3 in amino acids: CATWDRVYSSDWIKTF. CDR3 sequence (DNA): TGTGCCACCTGGGATAGGGTATATAGTAGTGATTGGATCAAGACGTTT.

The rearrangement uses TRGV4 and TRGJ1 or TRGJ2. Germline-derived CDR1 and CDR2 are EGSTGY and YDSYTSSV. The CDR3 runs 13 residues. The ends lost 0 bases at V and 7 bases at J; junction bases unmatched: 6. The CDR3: CATWDGLKYKKLF. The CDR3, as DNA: TGTGCCACCTGGGATGGGCTGAAGTATAAGAAACTCTTT.

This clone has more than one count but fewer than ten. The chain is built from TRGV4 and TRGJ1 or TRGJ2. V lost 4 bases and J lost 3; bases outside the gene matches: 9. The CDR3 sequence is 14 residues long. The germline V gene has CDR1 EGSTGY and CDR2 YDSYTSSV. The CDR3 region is CATWDPWSYYKKLF. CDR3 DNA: TGTGCCACCTGGGACCCTTGGAGTTATTATAAGAAACTCTTT.

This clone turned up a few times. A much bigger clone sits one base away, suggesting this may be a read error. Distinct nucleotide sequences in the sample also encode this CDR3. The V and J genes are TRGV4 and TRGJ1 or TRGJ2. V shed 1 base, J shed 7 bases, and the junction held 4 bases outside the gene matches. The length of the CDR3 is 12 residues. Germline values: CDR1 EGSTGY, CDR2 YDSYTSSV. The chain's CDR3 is CATWDGYYKKLF. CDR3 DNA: TGTGCCACCTGGGATGGATACTATAAGAAACTCTTT.

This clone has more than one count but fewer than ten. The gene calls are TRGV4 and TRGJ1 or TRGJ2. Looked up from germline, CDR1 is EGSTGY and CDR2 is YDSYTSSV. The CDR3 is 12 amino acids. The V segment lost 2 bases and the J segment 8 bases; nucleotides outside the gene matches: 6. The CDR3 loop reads CATWDDSNKKLF. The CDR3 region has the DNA TGTGCCACCTGGGATGACTCTAATAAGAAACTCTTT.

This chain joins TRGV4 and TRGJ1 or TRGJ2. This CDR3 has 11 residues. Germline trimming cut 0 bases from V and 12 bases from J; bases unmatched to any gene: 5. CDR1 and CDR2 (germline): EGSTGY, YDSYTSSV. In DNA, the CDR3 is TGTGCCACCTGGGATGGGCATCGGAAACTCTTT. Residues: CATWDGHRKLF.

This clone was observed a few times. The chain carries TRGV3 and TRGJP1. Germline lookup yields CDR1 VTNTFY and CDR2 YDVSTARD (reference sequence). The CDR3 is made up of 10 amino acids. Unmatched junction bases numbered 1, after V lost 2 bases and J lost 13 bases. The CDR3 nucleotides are TGTGCCACCTGGGACACGTTCAAGATATTT. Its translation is CATWDTFKIF.

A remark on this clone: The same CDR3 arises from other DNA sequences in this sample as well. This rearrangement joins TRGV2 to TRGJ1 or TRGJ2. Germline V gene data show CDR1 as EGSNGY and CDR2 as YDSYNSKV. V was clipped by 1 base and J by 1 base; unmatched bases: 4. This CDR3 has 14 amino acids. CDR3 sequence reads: CATWDGKNYYKKLF. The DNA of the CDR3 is TGTGCCACCTGGGACGGAAAAAATTATTATAAGAAACTCTTT.

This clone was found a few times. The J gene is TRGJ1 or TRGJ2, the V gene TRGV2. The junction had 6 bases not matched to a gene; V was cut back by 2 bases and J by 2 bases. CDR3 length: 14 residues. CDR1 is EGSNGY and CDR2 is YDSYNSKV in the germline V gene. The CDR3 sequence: CATWDARDYYKKLF. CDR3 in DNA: TGTGCCACCTGGGACGCCAGGGATTATTATAAGAAACTCTTT.

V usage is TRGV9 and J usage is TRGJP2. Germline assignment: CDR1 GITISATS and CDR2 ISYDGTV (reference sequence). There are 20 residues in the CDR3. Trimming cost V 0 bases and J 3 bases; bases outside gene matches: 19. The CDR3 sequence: CALWEVQGAVSGGSDWIKTF. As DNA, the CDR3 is TGTGCCTTGTGGGAGGTGCAAGGTGCGGTGTCCGGAGGTAGTGATTGGATCAAGACGTTT.

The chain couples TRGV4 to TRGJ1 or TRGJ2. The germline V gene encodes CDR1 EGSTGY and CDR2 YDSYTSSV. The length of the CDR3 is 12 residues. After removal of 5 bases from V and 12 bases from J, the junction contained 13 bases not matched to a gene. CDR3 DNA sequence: TGTGCCACCTGGGGTGCGGGGACGGGGAAACTCTTT. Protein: CATWGAGTGKLF.

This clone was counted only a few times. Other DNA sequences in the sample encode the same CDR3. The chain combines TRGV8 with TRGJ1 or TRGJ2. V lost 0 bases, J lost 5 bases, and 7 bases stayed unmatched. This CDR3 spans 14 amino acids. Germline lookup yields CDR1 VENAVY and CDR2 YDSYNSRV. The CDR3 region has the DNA TGTGCCACCTGGGATAGGCCGGGAGATTATAAGAAACTCTTT. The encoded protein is CATWDRPGDYKKLF.

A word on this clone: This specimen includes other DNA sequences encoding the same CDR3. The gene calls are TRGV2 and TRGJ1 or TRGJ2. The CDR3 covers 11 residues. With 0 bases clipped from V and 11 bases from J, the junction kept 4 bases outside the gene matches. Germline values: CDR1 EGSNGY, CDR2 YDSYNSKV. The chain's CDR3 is CATWDGRQKLF. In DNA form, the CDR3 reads TGTGCCACCTGGGACGGGCGTCAGAAACTCTTT.

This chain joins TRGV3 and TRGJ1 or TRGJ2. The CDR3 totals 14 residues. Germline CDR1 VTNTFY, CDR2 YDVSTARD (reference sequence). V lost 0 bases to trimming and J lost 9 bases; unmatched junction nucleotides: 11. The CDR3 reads CATWDRLLFGKKLF. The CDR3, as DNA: TGTGCCACCTGGGACAGGCTCCTTTTCGGTAAGAAACTCTTT.

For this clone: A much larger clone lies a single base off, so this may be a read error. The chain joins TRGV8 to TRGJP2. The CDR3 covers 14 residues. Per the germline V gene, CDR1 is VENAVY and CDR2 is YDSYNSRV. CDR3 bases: TGTGCCACCTGGGACCTTAGTCGTGATTGGATCAAGACGTTT. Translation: CATWDLSRDWIKTF.

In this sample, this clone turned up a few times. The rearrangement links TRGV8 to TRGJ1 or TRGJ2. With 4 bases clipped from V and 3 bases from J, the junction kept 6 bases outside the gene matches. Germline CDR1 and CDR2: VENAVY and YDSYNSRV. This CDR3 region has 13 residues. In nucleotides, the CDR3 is TGTGCCACCTGGGAGGAGACTTATTATAAGAAACTCTTT. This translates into CATWEETYYKKLF.

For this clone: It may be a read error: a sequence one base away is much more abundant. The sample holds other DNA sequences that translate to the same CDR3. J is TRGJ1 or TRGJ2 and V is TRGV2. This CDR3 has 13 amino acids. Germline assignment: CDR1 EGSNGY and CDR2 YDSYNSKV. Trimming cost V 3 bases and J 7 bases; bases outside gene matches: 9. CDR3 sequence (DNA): TGTGCCACCTGGGACAGGCGGGACTATAAGAAACTCTTT. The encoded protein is CATWDRRDYKKLF.

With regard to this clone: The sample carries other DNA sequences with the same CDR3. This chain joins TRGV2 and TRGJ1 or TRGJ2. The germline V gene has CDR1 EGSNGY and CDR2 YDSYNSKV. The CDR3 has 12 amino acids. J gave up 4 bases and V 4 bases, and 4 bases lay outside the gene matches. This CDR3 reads CATWERYYKKLF. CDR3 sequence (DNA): TGTGCCACCTGGGAACGGTATTATAAGAAACTCTTT.

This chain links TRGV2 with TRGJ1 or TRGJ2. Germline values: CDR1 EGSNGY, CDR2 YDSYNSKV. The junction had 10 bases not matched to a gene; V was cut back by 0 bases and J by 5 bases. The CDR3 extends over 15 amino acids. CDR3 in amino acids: CATWDGLGADYKKLF. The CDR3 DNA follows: TGTGCCACCTGGGACGGGCTGGGGGCGGATTATAAGAAACTCTTT.

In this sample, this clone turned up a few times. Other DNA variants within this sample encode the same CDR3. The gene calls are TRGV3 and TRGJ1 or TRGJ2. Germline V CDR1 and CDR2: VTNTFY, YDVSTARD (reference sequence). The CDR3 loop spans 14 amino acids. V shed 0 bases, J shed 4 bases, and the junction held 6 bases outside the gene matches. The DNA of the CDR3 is TGTGCCACCTGGGACAGGCTGAGGTATTATAAGAAACTCTTT. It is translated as CATWDRLRYYKKLF.

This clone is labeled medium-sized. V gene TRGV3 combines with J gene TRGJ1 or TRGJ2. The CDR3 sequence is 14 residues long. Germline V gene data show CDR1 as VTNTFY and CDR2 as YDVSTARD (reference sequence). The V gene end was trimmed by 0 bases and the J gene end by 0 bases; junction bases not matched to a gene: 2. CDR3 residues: CATWDRQNYYKKLF. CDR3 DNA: TGTGCCACCTGGGACAGGCAGAATTATTATAAGAAACTCTTT.

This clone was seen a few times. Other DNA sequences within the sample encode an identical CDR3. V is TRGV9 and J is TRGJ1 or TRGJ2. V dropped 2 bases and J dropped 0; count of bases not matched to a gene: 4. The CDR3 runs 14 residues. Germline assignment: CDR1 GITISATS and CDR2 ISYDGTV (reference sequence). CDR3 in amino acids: CALWEAENYYKKLF. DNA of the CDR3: TGTGCCTTGTGGGAGGCGGAGAATTATTATAAGAAACTCTTT.

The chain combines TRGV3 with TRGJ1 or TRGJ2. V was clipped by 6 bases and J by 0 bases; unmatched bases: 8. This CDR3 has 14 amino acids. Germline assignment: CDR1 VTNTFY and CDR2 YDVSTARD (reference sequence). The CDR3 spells CATWTVSNYYKKLF. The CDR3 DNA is TGTGCCACCTGGACGGTCTCGAATTATTATAAGAAACTCTTT.

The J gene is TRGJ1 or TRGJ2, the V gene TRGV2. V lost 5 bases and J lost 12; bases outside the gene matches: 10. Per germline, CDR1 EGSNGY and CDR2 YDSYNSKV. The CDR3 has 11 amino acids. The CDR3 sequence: CATWGTGGKLF. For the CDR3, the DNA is TGTGCCACCTGGGGAACAGGAGGGAAACTCTTT.

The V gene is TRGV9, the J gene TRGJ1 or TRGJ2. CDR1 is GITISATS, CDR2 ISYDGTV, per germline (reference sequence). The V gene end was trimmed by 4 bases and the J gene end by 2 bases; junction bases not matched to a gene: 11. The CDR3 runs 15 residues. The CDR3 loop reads CALWDRWRHYYKKLF. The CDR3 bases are TGTGCCTTGTGGGATCGCTGGAGGCATTATTATAAGAAACTCTTT.

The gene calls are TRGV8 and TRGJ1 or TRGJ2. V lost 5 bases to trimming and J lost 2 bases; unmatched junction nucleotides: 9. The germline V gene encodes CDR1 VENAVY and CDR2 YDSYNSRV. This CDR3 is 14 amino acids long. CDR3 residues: CATWAGGDYYKKLF. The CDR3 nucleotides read TGTGCCACCTGGGCCGGGGGGGATTATTATAAGAAACTCTTT.